The sequence of this T cell receptor beta chain was determined in a study of blood T cell repertoires in COVID-19. Study overall: Sources were T cells, B-cell-depleted T cells, or PBMCs; the material itself was cDNA or gDNA.

Original data processing: By means of reference gene primer amplification, nucleated cell counts were estimated. Only in-frame clones appear in the TCRdb table, and some are missing; sequencing was by immunoSEQ multiplex PCR. D and trimming come from the DNA, and the V and J calls and clone size come from that table. The sample carries 200,000 to 250,000 clones, 90% recorded once. All enrollees were about 18 to 89 years old and from roughly 26 US areas. Cohort 3 recovered donors had two negative PCRs, clearance, or symptom resolution. V shed 4 bases and J 1 base; nucleotides not matched to a gene: 12. CDR3 length: 17 amino acids. Germline V gene sequence: CDR1 SGDLS, CDR2 YYNGEE. This clone has more than one count but fewer than ten.

The clonotype originates from a man younger than 40 who had recovered from COVID-19. The chain couples TRBV9 to TRBJ2-5; TRBD2 aligns across 8 bases. Sequenced: PBMCs or T cells enriched from blood (not recorded which). The CDR3 bases are TGTGCCAGCAGCTCTCCGCGGAGCGGGGGTACCCAAGAGACCCAGTACTTC. The encoded protein is CASSSPRSGGTQETQYF.